The rows below give T cell receptor beta chains drawn from one sample of a study of human T cells and chemical hapten exposure. TCRdb re-derived calls from the RACE reads in MiXCR, one entry per CDR3 protein. The table shows roughly 120,000 distinct CDR3 sequences, with approximately 14% occurring only once. The sequences come from whole blood, collected in connection with sensitization to the hapten diphenylcyclopropenone (DPC). These TCRs come from a man between 18 and 29 years old with alopecia areata. Some clones in this sample may be carry-over from other donors' samples. Both conserved end residues are trimmed from each CDR3.

V gene	J gene	CDR3 protein
TRBV10-1	TRBJ2-3	ATSDGAISTDTQY
TRBV11-1	TRBJ2-3	ASSFERGAIPDTQY
TRBV24-1	TRBJ2-7	ATSDHKVPGYEQY
TRBV4-3	TRBJ2-3	ASSPGLAGKGTDTQY
TRBV7-2	TRBJ2-7	ASSLPGQSYEQY
TRBV28	TRBJ1-2	ASSPIRGGYT
TRBV7-3	TRBJ1-2	ASSSDLGQGADGYT
TRBV9	TRBJ2-7	ASSTGDTYEQY
TRBV6-5	TRBJ1-5	ASRSGSASNQPQH
TRBV11-2	TRBJ1-6	ASSKLGQGKGRSPLH
TRBV11-2	TRBJ2-1	ASSRPNDEQF
TRBV27	TRBJ2-2	ASSLTGGVTGELF
TRBV7-8	TRBJ1-1	ASSLLEGGRMNTEAF
TRBV6-1	TRBJ1-1	ASSEILPTGNTEAF
TRBV5-1	TRBJ2-2	ASSLRTGGDTGELF
TRBV7-2	TRBJ2-3	ASRKRGSTDTQY
TRBV20-1	TRBJ1-6	SATTGGRSPLH